This T cell receptor (beta chain) was sequenced in a study of T cells in Graves' hyperthyroidism and ophthalmopathy. Trimming removed 0 bases at V and 7 bases at J, with 13 bases between. Germline CDR1 is SGHRS and CDR2 is YFSETQ. The CDR3 contains 14 residues. What was amplified from RNA transcripts were TCR beta CDR3 regions. The HTBI primer set served for first-round RT-PCR of the TCR CDR3. TCRdb fed the multiplex PCR reads into MiXCR, producing one record per CDR3 protein. The table records approximately 640,000 distinct CDR3 sequences, about 45% of them present only once. The sequenced material came from peripheral blood or thyroid tissue (not recorded which). This clonotype was obtained from an adult man with Graves' disease, either hyperthyroidism or ophthalmopathy (not recorded which). V gene TRBV5-1 combines with J gene TRBJ1-2, with D hard to call. CDR3 residues: CASSLVSPDPGYTF. The DNA for the CDR3 is TGCGCCAGCAGCTTGGTGAGTCCGGACCCTGGCTACACCTTC.